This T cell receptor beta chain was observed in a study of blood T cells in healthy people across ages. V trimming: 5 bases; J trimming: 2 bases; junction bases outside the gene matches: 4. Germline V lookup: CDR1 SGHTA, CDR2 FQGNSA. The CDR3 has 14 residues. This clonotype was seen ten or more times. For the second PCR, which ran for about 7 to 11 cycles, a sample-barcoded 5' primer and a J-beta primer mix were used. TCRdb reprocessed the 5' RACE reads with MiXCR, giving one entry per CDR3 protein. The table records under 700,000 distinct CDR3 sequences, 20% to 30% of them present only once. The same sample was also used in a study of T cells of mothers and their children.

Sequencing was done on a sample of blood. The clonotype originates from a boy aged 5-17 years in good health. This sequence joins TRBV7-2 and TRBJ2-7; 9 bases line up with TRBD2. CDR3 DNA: TGTGCCAGCAGCCGAGCGGGAGGTACCTACGAGCAGTACTTC. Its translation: CASSRAGGTYEQYF. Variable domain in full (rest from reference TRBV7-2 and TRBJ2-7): GAGVSQSPSNKVTEKGKDVELRCDPISGHTALYWYRQSLGQGLEFLIYFQGNSAPDKSGLPSDRFSAERTGGSVSTLTIQRTQQEDSAVYLCASSRAGGTYEQYFGPGTRLTVT.